Listed below are T cell receptor beta chains from one sample, sequenced in a study of blood T cell repertoires in COVID-19. Measured with immunoSEQ multiplex PCR; TCRdb has only the in-frame clones, and not every one. Seen here are some 67,000 clones, about four fifths observed once, and the top ten hold just under 6.5%. Sequences were obtained from peripheral blood. The receptors stem from a woman aged 55-70 years with acute or convalescent COVID-19. Each CDR3 is given with its conserved first and last residue. The D gene is left open where the match is weak. Clone size appears in some rows only: once, few, many, or a class for an expanded clone.

CDR3nt,CDR3aa,v_gene,abundance,j_gene,d_gene,len
TGTGCCAGCACCCGTGGGAGCGGGGGGGCCTACAATGAGCAGTTCTTC,CASTRGSGGAYNEQFF,TRBV3-1/TRBV3-2,.,TRBJ2-1,TRBD2,16
TGTGCCAGCAGCCGCGTACAGGGGGCAACGGACTATGGCTACACCTTC,CASSRVQGATDYGYTF,TRBV4-2,.,TRBJ1-2,TRBD1,16
TGTGCCAGCAGAATACAGGGGGCGGAGACCCAGTACTTC,CASRIQGAETQYF,TRBV6-5,.,TRBJ2-5,TRBD1,13
TGCGCCAGCAGTTACGGGGGAAACTACGAGCAGTACTTC,CASSYGGNYEQYF,TRBV4-3,.,TRBJ2-7,.,13
TGTGCCAGCAGCCAGAATCAGCCCCAGCATTTT,CASSQNQPQHF,TRBV6-6,few,TRBJ1-5,.,11
TGTGCCAGCAGCCAACCGGGACTCACGGTCGGGGAGCTGTTTTTT,CASSQPGLTVGELFF,TRBV14,.,TRBJ2-2,.,15
TGCGCCAGCAGTGTAATGCAGGGTCTCCTCCACTTT,CASSVMQGLLHF,TRBV4-1,.,TRBJ1-6,.,12
TGTGCCAGCATGACTAGCGGGGGGTCCAACTACAATGAGCAGTTCTTC,CASMTSGGSNYNEQFF,TRBV6-6,once,TRBJ2-1,TRBD2,16
TGCAGCGTCGAGGGGGGGCCATACTACGAGCAGTACTTC,CSVEGGPYYEQYF,TRBV29-1,.,TRBJ2-7,.,13
TGCGCCAGCAGCTTCGGCGGGGGGAACAACGAGCAGTACTTC,CASSFGGGNNEQYF,TRBV5-1,.,TRBJ2-7,TRBD2,14
TGTGCCAGCAGCTTAGACAGGGGCACCGGGGAGCTGTTTTTT,CASSLDRGTGELFF,TRBV7-2,.,TRBJ2-2,TRBD1,14
TGTGCCAGCAGCTTAAGGCGCCGGAGCTCCTATAATTCACCCCTCCACTTT,CASSLRRRSSYNSPLHF,TRBV7-8,.,TRBJ1-6,.,17
TGTGCCTGGAGTGCGGGGGGAAAGGGCGAGCAGTACTTC,CAWSAGGKGEQYF,TRBV30,.,TRBJ2-7,TRBD2,13
TGTGCCAGTAGTTCCCTCATCCTCAGGGGGCAGACCTACGAGCAGTACTTC,CASSSLILRGQTYEQYF,TRBV19,.,TRBJ2-7,TRBD1,17
TGTGCCAGCAGTTTATACAGCTCTGGAAACACCATATATTTT,CASSLYSSGNTIYF,TRBV28,.,TRBJ1-3,.,14
TGCGCCAGCAGCTCGAGACAGGGGGATGGCTACACCTTC,CASSSRQGDGYTF,TRBV5-1,once,TRBJ1-2,TRBD1,13
TGTGCCAGCAGCCGAAACGCGGGGACAGATACGCAGTATTTT,CASSRNAGTDTQYF,TRBV11-3,.,TRBJ2-3,.,14
TGCGCCAGCAGCCAAGTTAGCCTCGGGACAACAATTGGAAACGAGCAGTACTTC,CASSQVSLGTTIGNEQYF,TRBV4-3,.,TRBJ2-7,.,18
TGTGCCAGCAGCCGTGGGACAGGGACCTACGAGCAGTACTTC,CASSRGTGTYEQYF,TRBV7-8,.,TRBJ2-7,TRBD1,14
TGTGCCAGCAGCTCCACGCGACAGGGGGCGAATACGCAGTATTTT,CASSSTRQGANTQYF,TRBV7-9,.,TRBJ2-3,TRBD1,15
TGTGCCAGCTCACCACCGACAGTAAATGAAAAACTGTTTTTT,CASSPPTVNEKLFF,TRBV18,once,TRBJ1-4,.,14
TGTGCCAGCAGCCAAGGTAGCAGGGCCTCTAGCAATCAGCCCCAGCATTTT,CASSQGSRASSNQPQHF,TRBV3-1/TRBV3-2,.,TRBJ1-5,.,17
TGTGCCAGCAGCTTAGCCCCAGGGCCTGGCTATGGCTACACCTTC,CASSLAPGPGYGYTF,TRBV7-9,.,TRBJ1-2,.,15
TGTGCCAGCAGCAGGGCGGGGACAGAGATCAAACAGTACTTC,CASSRAGTEIKQYF,TRBV5-4,.,TRBJ2-7,.,14